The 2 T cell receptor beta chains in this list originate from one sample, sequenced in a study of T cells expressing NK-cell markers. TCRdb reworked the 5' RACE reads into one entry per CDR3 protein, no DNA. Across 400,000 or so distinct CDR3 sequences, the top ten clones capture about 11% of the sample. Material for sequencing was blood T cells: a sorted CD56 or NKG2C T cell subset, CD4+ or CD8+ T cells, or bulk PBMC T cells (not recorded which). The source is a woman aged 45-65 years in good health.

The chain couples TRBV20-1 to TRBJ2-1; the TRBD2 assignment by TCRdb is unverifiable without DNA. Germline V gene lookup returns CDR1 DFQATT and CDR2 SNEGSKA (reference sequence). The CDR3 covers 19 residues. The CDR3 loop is CSARWAGDRLASRFNEQFF.

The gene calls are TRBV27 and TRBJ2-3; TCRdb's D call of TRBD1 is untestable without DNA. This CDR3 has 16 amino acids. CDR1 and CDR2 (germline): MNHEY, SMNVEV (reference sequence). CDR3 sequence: CASSLSDRGVSNTQYF.